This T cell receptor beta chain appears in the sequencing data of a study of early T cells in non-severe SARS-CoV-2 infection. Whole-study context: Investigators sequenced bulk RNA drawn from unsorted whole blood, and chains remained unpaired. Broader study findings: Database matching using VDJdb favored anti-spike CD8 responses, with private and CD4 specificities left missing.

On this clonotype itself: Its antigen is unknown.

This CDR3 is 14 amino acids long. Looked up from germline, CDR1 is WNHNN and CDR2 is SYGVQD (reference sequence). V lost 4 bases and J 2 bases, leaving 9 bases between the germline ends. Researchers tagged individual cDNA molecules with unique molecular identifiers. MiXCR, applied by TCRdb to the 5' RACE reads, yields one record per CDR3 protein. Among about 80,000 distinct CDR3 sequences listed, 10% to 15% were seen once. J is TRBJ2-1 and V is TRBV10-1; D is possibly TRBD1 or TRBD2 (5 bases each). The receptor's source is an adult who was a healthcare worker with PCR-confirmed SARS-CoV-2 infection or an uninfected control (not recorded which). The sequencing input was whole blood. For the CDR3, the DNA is TGCGCCAGCAGTGTGGGGGAAGCCTACAATGAGCAGTTCTTC. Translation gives CASSVGEAYNEQFF.